This TCR beta chain originates from a study of TIL therapy for anti-PD-1-resistant metastatic lung cancer. Across the study: Tumors were harvested before any PD-1/PD-L1 blockade. Median tumor PD-L1 proportion score was roughly 5.9%.

The time point denotes: pre-treatment sample, taken before nivolumab and TIL therapy. Patients were adults with stage 4 NSCLC. This was the immunoSEQ v3 assay. Profiled with immunoSEQ multiplex PCR; TCRdb holds only in-frame clones, not every one. Of about 57,000 clones listed, 79% are singletons. The germline CDR1 and CDR2 sequences are LGHNA and YNFKEQ. The CDR3 length is 15 residues. V was shortened by 1 base and J by 2 bases, with 11 bases between the two germline ends. The receptor was isolated from a woman aged 30 to 85 with non-small cell lung cancer. Sequencing used blood, obtained at baseline. This chain uses TRBV4-2 with TRBJ1-1, with D maybe TRBD1 (5 bases). CDR3 coding DNA: TGTGCCAGCAGCCAAGTCGGGGCCAGTAACACTGAAGCTTTCTTT. Encoded protein: CASSQVGASNTEAFF.